A selection of T cell receptor beta chains follows, all from one sample in a study of CD8 T cells in ankylosing spondylitis. TCRdb re-called the 5' RACE reads through MiXCR, storing one row per CDR3 protein. The profile shows about 130,000 distinct CDR3 sequences, around 9.3% of them singletons. What was sequenced was blood, either unsorted or a sorted T cell fraction (not recorded which). The receptors here all came from a male donor with ankylosing spondylitis or in good health (not recorded which). The conserved cysteine and the conserved F or W are not part of the CDR3 here. Fields, in order: J gene, clone size, V gene, CDR3 protein. Clone size is stated in some rows and not others, as once, few, many or a class when expanded.

j_gene: TRBJ2-3
abundance: few
v_gene: TRBV20-1
CDR3aa: SARLGVSDTQY

j_gene: TRBJ2-1
abundance: NA
v_gene: TRBV5-1
CDR3aa: ASSLVFSYNEQF

j_gene: TRBJ2-1
abundance: NA
v_gene: TRBV12-3/TRBV12-4
CDR3aa: ASCLSAGLAGIFNEQF

j_gene: TRBJ2-1
abundance: NA
v_gene: TRBV28
CDR3aa: ASSFRVGQF

j_gene: TRBJ2-7
abundance: many
v_gene: TRBV20-1
CDR3aa: SATSGRVDEQY

j_gene: TRBJ2-1
abundance: many
v_gene: TRBV28
CDR3aa: ASSLPGTSGSSSYNEQF

j_gene: TRBJ2-5
abundance: NA
v_gene: TRBV15
CDR3aa: ATSRDIAGDARTQY

j_gene: TRBJ2-7
abundance: many
v_gene: TRBV10-2
CDR3aa: ASRTSGVKPYEQY

j_gene: TRBJ2-1
abundance: many
v_gene: TRBV5-1
CDR3aa: ASSLRTRDEQF

j_gene: TRBJ2-7
abundance: many
v_gene: TRBV20-1
CDR3aa: SAGSYEQY

j_gene: TRBJ2-7
abundance: few
v_gene: TRBV20-1
CDR3aa: SARDLTGGSYEQY

j_gene: TRBJ2-5
abundance: many
v_gene: TRBV6-2/TRBV6-3
CDR3aa: ASSSAFSGHQETQY

j_gene: TRBJ2-2
abundance: many
v_gene: TRBV6-2/TRBV6-3
CDR3aa: ASNRAANTGELF

j_gene: TRBJ2-1
abundance: many
v_gene: TRBV20-1
CDR3aa: SAREQGAFDNEQF

j_gene: TRBJ2-6
abundance: many
v_gene: TRBV5-1
CDR3aa: ASSLGQGGTGANVLT

j_gene: TRBJ2-7
abundance: many
v_gene: TRBV20-1
CDR3aa: SASDRRKQTYEQY

j_gene: TRBJ2-1
abundance: NA
v_gene: TRBV6-5
CDR3aa: ASSYGRQGANEQF

j_gene: TRBJ2-7
abundance: many
v_gene: TRBV29-1
CDR3aa: SVGQREGLRYEQY

j_gene: TRBJ2-3
abundance: NA
v_gene: TRBV7-2
CDR3aa: ASSRGPTGVGTDTQY

j_gene: TRBJ2-1
abundance: NA
v_gene: TRBV7-2
CDR3aa: ASTRNQLAGGQNEQF

j_gene: TRBJ2-2
abundance: many
v_gene: TRBV5-1
CDR3aa: ASSLGASSNTGELF

j_gene: TRBJ2-4
abundance: many
v_gene: TRBV20-1
CDR3aa: SARYGGDIQY

j_gene: TRBJ2-2
abundance: many
v_gene: TRBV5-5
CDR3aa: ASSRAGELF

j_gene: TRBJ2-1
abundance: many
v_gene: TRBV7-3
CDR3aa: ASSSDGAPGKF

j_gene: TRBJ2-3
abundance: many
v_gene: TRBV29-1
CDR3aa: SVDHISTDTQY

j_gene: TRBJ2-1
abundance: NA
v_gene: TRBV15
CDR3aa: ATSRDRSVVSNNDQF

j_gene: TRBJ1-4
abundance: many
v_gene: TRBV6-1
CDR3aa: ASSQSGQGGEKLF

j_gene: TRBJ2-5
abundance: few
v_gene: TRBV29-1
CDR3aa: SGQGGGLGETQY

j_gene: TRBJ2-5
abundance: many
v_gene: TRBV5-1
CDR3aa: ASSFSGGGETQY

j_gene: TRBJ2-1
abundance: NA
v_gene: TRBV7-2
CDR3aa: ASSPGRTSGRFSL

j_gene: TRBJ1-2
abundance: many
v_gene: TRBV29-1
CDR3aa: SGRTANGYT

j_gene: TRBJ2-5
abundance: many
v_gene: TRBV20-1
CDR3aa: SAIELRAGYQETQY

j_gene: TRBJ2-3
abundance: NA
v_gene: TRBV20-1
CDR3aa: CARRVGAGTGSSDTQY

j_gene: TRBJ2-3
abundance: many
v_gene: TRBV5-1
CDR3aa: ASSTSTDTQY

j_gene: TRBJ1-5
abundance: many
v_gene: TRBV12-3/TRBV12-4
CDR3aa: ASSAWGGLRQPQH

j_gene: TRBJ1-2
abundance: few
v_gene: TRBV20-1
CDR3aa: SARAWGTNYGYT

j_gene: TRBJ1-1
abundance: many
v_gene: TRBV20-1
CDR3aa: SAKRGNMNTEAF

j_gene: TRBJ2-7
abundance: many
v_gene: TRBV3-1
CDR3aa: ASSQGRREQY

j_gene: TRBJ2-1
abundance: NA
v_gene: TRBV5-5
CDR3aa: ASSLMTSGHEQF

j_gene: TRBJ1-4
abundance: NA
v_gene: TRBV20-1
CDR3aa: SARFQGGVGEKLF

j_gene: TRBJ1-4
abundance: many
v_gene: TRBV6-5
CDR3aa: ASSYSTGGKLF

j_gene: TRBJ1-2
abundance: many
v_gene: TRBV7-9
CDR3aa: ASSRVPAGYT

j_gene: TRBJ1-1
abundance: many
v_gene: TRBV5-5
CDR3aa: ASSIDRMNTEAF

j_gene: TRBJ2-1
abundance: NA
v_gene: TRBV24-1
CDR3aa: ATSEDNVHEQF

j_gene: TRBJ1-5
abundance: few
v_gene: TRBV7-2
CDR3aa: ASSPTGTGGQPQH

j_gene: TRBJ2-5
abundance: NA
v_gene: TRBV5-1
CDR3aa: ASSAGTSGSVETQY

j_gene: TRBJ2-7
abundance: many
v_gene: TRBV10-3
CDR3aa: AIWGGTGYEQY

j_gene: TRBJ2-2
abundance: many
v_gene: TRBV7-2
CDR3aa: ASSLAGGSNTGELF

j_gene: TRBJ2-2
abundance: many
v_gene: TRBV7-8
CDR3aa: ASTKQRTGGVTGELF

j_gene: TRBJ2-3
abundance: many
v_gene: TRBV5-1
CDR3aa: ASSAGQFQSDTQY

j_gene: TRBJ2-7
abundance: NA
v_gene: TRBV7-2
CDR3aa: ASSPKDHYEQY

j_gene: TRBJ1-6
abundance: few
v_gene: TRBV27
CDR3aa: ASSSRTGVGVNSPLH

j_gene: TRBJ2-3
abundance: many
v_gene: TRBV27
CDR3aa: ASRTDITYPDTQY

j_gene: TRBJ1-3
abundance: many
v_gene: TRBV3-1
CDR3aa: ASSQGGRAGNTIY

j_gene: TRBJ2-1
abundance: many
v_gene: TRBV20-1
CDR3aa: SARQPGLYNEQF

j_gene: TRBJ1-2
abundance: few
v_gene: TRBV30
CDR3aa: AWKVENYGYT

j_gene: TRBJ2-1
abundance: NA
v_gene: TRBV19
CDR3aa: ASSAGRARNEQF